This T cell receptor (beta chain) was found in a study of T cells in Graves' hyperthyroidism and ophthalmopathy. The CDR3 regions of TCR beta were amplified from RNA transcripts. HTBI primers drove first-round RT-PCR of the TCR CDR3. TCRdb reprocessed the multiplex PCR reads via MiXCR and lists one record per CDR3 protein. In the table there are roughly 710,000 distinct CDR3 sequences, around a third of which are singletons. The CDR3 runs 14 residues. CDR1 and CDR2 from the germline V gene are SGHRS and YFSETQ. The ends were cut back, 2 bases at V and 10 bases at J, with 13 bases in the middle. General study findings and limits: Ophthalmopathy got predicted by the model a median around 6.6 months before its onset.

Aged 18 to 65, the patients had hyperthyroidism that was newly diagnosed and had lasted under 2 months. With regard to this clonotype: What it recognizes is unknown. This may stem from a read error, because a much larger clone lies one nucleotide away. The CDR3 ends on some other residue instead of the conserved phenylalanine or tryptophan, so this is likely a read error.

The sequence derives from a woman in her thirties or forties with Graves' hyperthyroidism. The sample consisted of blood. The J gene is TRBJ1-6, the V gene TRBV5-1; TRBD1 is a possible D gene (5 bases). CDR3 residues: CASSFSRAASPLHL. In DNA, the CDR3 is TGCGCCAGCAGCTTCTCCAGGGCGGCGTCACCCCTCCACCTT.